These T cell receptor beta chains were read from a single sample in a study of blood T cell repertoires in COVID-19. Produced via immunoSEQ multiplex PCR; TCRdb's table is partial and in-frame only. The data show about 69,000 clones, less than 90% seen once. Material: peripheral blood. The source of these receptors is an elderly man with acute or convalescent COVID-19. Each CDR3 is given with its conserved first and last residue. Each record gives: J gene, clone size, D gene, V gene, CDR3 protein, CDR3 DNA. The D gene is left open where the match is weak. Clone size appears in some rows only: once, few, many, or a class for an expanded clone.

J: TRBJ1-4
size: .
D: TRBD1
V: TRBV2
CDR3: CASSEDQGAGSEKLFF
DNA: TGTGCCAGCAGTGAAGACCAGGGGGCGGGAAGTGAAAAACTGTTTTTT

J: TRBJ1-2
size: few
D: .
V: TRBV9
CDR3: CASSSQLGSFGGYTF
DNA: TGTGCCAGCAGCTCCCAGTTGGGGAGCTTCGGTGGCTACACCTTC

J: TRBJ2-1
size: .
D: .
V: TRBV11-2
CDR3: CASSFTSNEQFF
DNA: TGTGCCAGCAGCTTTACTAGCAATGAGCAGTTCTTC

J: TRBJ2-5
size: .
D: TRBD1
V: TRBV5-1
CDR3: CASRSDREWRETQYF
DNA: TGCGCCAGCCGGTCCGACAGGGAGTGGCGGGAGACCCAGTACTTC

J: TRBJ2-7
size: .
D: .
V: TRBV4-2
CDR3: CASSQDRYEQYF
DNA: TGTGCCAGCAGCCAGGACAGATACGAGCAGTACTTC

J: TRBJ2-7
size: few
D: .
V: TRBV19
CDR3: CASRNRRNSYEQYF
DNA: TGTGCCAGTAGAAACAGGCGGAACTCCTACGAGCAGTACTTC

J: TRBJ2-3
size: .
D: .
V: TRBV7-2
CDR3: CASSLDAPGGTDTQYF
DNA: TGTGCCAGCAGCTTAGACGCCCCGGGGGGCACAGATACGCAGTATTTT

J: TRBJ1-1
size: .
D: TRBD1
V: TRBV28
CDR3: CASSSTGLGTEAFF
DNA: TGTGCCAGCAGTTCGACAGGGTTGGGCACTGAAGCTTTCTTT

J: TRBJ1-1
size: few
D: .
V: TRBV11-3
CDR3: CASSIRSNPLEAFF
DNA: TGTGCCAGCAGCATCAGGTCAAATCCGCTTGAAGCTTTCTTT

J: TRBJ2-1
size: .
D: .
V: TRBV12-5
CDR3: CASGLVIGGVGNEQFF
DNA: TGTGCTAGTGGTTTGGTAATCGGGGGAGTCGGCAATGAGCAGTTCTTC

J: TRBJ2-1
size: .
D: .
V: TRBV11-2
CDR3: CASSLGTTNEQFF
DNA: TGTGCCAGCAGCTTAGGAACTACCAATGAGCAGTTCTTC

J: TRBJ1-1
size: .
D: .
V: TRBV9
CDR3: CASSPRLANTEAFF
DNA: TGTGCCAGCAGCCCTCGCCTAGCGAACACTGAAGCTTTCTTT

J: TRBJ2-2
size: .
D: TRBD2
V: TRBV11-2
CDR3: CASSPWTSGSTGELFF
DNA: TGTGCCAGCAGCCCATGGACTAGCGGGAGCACCGGGGAGCTGTTTTTT

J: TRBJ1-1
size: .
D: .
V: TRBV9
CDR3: CASSATPGFRAFF
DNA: TGTGCCAGCAGCGCCACTCCAGGGTTTCGAGCTTTCTTT

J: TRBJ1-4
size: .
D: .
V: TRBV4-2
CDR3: CASSQEGAGDTTNEKLFF
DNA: TGTGCCAGCAGCCAAGAAGGTGCGGGGGACACAACTAATGAAAAACTGTTTTTT

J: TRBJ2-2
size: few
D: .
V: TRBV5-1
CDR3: CASSLDGILAGELFF
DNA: TGCGCCAGCAGCTTGGACGGGATACTGGCCGGGGAGCTGTTTTTT

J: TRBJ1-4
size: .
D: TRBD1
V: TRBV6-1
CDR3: CASSDRGRTNEKLFF
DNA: TGTGCCAGCAGTGACAGGGGGCGCACTAATGAAAAACTGTTTTTT

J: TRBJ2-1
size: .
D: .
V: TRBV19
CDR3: CATGPDYYNEQFF
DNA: TGTGCCACAGGACCGGACTACTACAATGAGCAGTTCTTC

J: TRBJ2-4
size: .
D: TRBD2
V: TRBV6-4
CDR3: CASSAYLQLAGAKNIQYF
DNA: TGTGCCAGCAGTGCCTACCTACAACTAGCGGGAGCCAAAAACATTCAGTACTTC

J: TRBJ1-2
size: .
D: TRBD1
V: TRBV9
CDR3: CASSVEGQGYGYTF
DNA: TGTGCCAGCAGCGTAGAAGGACAGGGCTATGGCTACACCTTC

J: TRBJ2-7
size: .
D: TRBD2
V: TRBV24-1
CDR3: CATSDQSGRLHEQYF
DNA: TGTGCCACCAGTGACCAAAGCGGGAGGCTACATGAGCAGTACTTC

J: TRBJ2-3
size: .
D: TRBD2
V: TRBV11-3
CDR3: CASSPGTSGFVDTQYF
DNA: TGTGCCAGCAGCCCCGGGACTAGCGGGTTTGTAGATACGCAGTATTTT

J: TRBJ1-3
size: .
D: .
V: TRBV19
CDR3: CASSGGTYSGNTIYF
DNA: TGTGCCAGTAGCGGCGGTACTTACTCTGGAAACACCATATATTTT

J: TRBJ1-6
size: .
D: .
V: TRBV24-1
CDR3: CATSKSQGNSPLHF
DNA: TGTGCCACCAGTAAATCCCAGGGTAATTCACCCCTCCACTTT

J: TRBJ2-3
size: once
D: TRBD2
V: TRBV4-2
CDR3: CASSQVGGFSTDTQYF
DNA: TGTGCCAGCAGCCAAGTGGGGGGGTTTAGCACAGATACGCAGTATTTT

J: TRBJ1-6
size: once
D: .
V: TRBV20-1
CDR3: CSATRSPLHF
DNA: TGCAGTGCTACGCGCTCACCCCTCCACTTT

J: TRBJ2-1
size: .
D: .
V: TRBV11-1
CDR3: CASSLGTTYGDEQFF
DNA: TGTGCCAGCAGCTTAGGGACTACCTACGGGGATGAGCAGTTCTTC

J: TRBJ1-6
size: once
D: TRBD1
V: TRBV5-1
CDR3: CASSPGGTSYNSPLHF
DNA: TGCGCCAGCAGCCCAGGGGGTACCTCCTATAATTCACCCCTCCACTTT

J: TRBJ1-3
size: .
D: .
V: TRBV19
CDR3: CASSRGRSGNTIYF
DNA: TGTGCCAGTAGTAGGGGCCGCTCTGGAAACACCATATATTTT

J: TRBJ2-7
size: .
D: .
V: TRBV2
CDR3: CASTGRIREQYF
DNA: TGTGCCAGTACTGGTCGAATCCGGGAGCAGTACTTC

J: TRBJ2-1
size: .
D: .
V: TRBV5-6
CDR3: CASSLGGLRGNEQFF
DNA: TGTGCCAGCAGCTTGGGCGGCTTGAGAGGGAATGAGCAGTTCTTC

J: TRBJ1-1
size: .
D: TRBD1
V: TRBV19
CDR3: CASTLLGWDRDTEAFF
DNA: TGTGCCAGTACTCTCCTTGGCTGGGACAGGGACACTGAAGCTTTCTTT

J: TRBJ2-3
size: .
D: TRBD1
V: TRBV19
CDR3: CASSTSGRGQGADTQYF
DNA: TGTGCCAGTAGCACCTCAGGGAGGGGACAGGGCGCAGATACGCAGTATTTT

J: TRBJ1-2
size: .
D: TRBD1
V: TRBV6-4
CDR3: CASSALQGASYGYTF
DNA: TGTGCCAGCAGTGCCCTACAGGGGGCCAGCTATGGCTACACCTTC

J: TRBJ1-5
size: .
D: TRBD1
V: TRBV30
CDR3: CAWSRAGGGNQPQHF
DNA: TGTGCCTGGAGTCGGGCAGGGGGCGGGAATCAGCCCCAGCATTTT

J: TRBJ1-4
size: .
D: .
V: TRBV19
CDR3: CASSKWSGIGEKLFF
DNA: TGTGCCAGTTCTAAATGGTCAGGGATAGGTGAAAAACTGTTTTTT

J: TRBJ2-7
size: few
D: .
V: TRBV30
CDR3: CAGRDTSPSPQYF
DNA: TGTGCCGGAAGGGACACCTCACCCTCCCCGCAGTACTTC

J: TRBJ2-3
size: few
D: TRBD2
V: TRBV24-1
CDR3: CATSRTSGSYSTDTQYF
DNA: TGTGCCACCAGTAGAACTAGCGGGAGCTATAGCACAGATACGCAGTATTTT

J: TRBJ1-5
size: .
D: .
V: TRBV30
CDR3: CAWSGGGVNNQPQHF
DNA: TGTGCCTGGAGTGGGGGAGGGGTTAACAATCAGCCCCAGCATTTT

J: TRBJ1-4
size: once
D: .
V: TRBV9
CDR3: CASSPRLSTNEKLFF
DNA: TGTGCCAGCAGCCCCAGGCTGTCAACTAATGAAAAACTGTTTTTT

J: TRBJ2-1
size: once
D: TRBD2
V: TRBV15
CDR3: CATSRPSAGRNEQFF
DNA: TGTGCCACCAGCAGGCCCTCAGCGGGACGCAATGAGCAGTTCTTC

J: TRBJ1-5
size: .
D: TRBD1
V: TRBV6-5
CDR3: CASRGQGNQPQHF
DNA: TGTGCCAGCAGGGGACAGGGCAATCAGCCCCAGCATTTT